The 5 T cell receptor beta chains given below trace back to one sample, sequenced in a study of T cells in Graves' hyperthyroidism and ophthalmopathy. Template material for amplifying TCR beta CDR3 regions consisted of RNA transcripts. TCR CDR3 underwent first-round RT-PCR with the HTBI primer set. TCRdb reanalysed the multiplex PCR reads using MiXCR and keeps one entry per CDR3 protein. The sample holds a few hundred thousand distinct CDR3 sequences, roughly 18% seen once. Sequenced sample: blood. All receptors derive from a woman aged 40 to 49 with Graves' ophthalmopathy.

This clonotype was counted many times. CDR3 DNA sequence: TGTGCCAGCAGTTCACCCCGGACAGCGTCCTACGAGCAGTACTTC. This gives the protein CASSSPRTASYEQYF. V usage is TRBV28 and J usage is TRBJ2-7; possibly TRBD1 for D (6 bases). CDR3 length: 15 amino acids. Germline CDR1 reads MDHEN; CDR2 reads SYDVKM. V dropped 4 bases and J dropped 1 base, with 14 bases sitting between them.

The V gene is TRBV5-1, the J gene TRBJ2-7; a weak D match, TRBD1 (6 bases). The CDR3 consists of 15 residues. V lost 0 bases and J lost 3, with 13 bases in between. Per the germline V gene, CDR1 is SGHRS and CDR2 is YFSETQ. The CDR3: CASSLALGQYYEQYF. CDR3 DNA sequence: TGCGCCAGCAGCTTGGCCTTAGGACAGTACTACGAGCAGTACTTC.

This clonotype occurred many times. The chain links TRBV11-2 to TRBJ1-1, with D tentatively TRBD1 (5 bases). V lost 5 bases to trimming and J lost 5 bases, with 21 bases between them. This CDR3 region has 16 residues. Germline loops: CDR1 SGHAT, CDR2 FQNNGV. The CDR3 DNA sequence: TGTGCCAGCAGCCCCCCATACGGGGGGAGGCATACTGAAGCTTTCTTT. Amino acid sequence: CASSPPYGGRHTEAFF.

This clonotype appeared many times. The CDR3 region is CASSLISTEQYF. The CDR3 nucleotides read TGCGCCAGCAGCTTAATATCTACCGAGCAGTACTTC. The chain has TRBV5-1 and TRBJ2-7; D not certain. The CDR3 is 12 amino acids. Trimming took off 2 bases at V and 6 bases at J, with 9 bases between the two ends. Looked up from germline, CDR1 is SGHRS and CDR2 is YFSETQ.

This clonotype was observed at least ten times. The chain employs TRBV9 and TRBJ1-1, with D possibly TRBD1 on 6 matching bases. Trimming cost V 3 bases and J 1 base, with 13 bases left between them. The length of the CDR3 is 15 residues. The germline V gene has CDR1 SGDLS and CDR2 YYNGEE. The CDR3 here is CASSDAGAENTEAFF. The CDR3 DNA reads TGTGCCAGCAGCGACGCGGGGGCAGAGAACACTGAAGCTTTCTTT.